This T cell receptor beta chain is from a study of cytomegalovirus exposure and HLA in healthy donors. Notes on the study in general: The study dropped some indistinguishable V segments, TRBV6-2 and TRBV6-3 among them.

60 Vbeta and 13 Jbeta primers were used in PCR. Authors' processing steps: Unique TCR beta chains numbered 60 million to 100 million in a later analysis, with roughly 11 million shared. Profiled with immunoSEQ multiplex PCR; TCRdb holds only in-frame clones, not every one. For V, J and clone size, that table is used; D and trimming come from the DNA. Of 170,000 or so clones in the sample, roughly 80% were seen once. Concerning this clone: Its specificity is unknown.

Trimming stripped 3 bases from V and 0 bases from J, with 9 bases between. Looked up from germline, CDR1 is MNHEY and CDR2 is SMNVEV (reference sequence). This CDR3 is 15 amino acids long. The rearrangement uses TRBV27 and TRBJ1-5; no firm D call. The sequence was collected from a boy younger than 10 in good health and CMV-seronegative. The sample comprised PBMCs. The CDR3 coding sequence is TGTGCCAGCAGTTTTGAGGGTTATAGCAATCAGCCCCAGCATTTT. This sequence encodes CASSFEGYSNQPQHF.